This T cell receptor beta chain originates from a study of blood T cells in healthy people across ages. Points from the study as a whole: For the donors, CMV status was unknown and possibly confounded expanded clonotype changes.

Germline values: CDR1 KGHDR, CDR2 SFDVKD. The length of the CDR3 is 11 residues. Deletions cut 4 bases from V and 8 bases from J, with 7 bases between. Using a J-beta primer mix together with a sample-barcoded 5' primer, a second PCR was run for roughly 6 to 12 cycles. TCRdb reanalysed the 5' RACE reads using MiXCR and keeps one entry per CDR3 protein. This table holds more than 800,000 distinct CDR3 sequences, 29% found once. This clonotype turned up a few times. Its target is unknown. The sequence derives from a woman at least 80 years old in good health. This sequence joins TRBV24-1 and TRBJ1-2, with D maybe TRBD1 (5 bases). Sequenced: blood. The CDR3 bases are TGTGCCACCAGTGAAGGGGCCGGCTACACCTTC. As protein: CATSEGAGYTF.